The clone carrying this T cell receptor beta chain appeared a few times. The junction and the germline gene differ at one end; a read error may be behind it. The source of the sample is a study of blood T cells in healthy people across ages. The CDR3 has 14 amino acids. A second 7 to 11 cycle PCR used barcoded and J-beta primers. Using its own MiXCR run on the 5' RACE reads, TCRdb lists one record per CDR3 protein. Of about 680,000 distinct CDR3 sequences in the sample, roughly 50% were seen once. Sequenced: blood. The origin of this receptor is a woman aged 55-69 years in good health. The V gene is TRBV12-3 or TRBV12-4, the J gene TRBJ2-3; D is unresolved. This chain's CDR3 is CASSPLVGTETQYF. The CDR3 DNA reads as TGTGCCAGCAGCCCTCTTGTGGGAACAGAAACGCAGTATTTT.